The 27 T cell receptor beta chains in this list originate from one sample, sequenced in a study of T cell repertoires in cytomegalovirus infection. One entry per CDR3 protein results from TCRdb running MiXCR on the reads. The profile shows approximately 150,000 distinct CDR3 sequences, under 20% of them singletons. Sequenced: CD8+ T cells from PBMCs. All receptors derive from a human donor in good health (CMV status not recorded). Some clones in this sample may be carry-over from other donors' samples.

The rearrangement uses TRBV28 and TRBJ2-1; TRBD1 or TRBD2 may be the D gene (5 bases each). The germline V gene encodes CDR1 MDHEN and CDR2 SYDVKM. The V and J ends lost 8 bases and 4 bases respectively, with 12 bases between them. This CDR3 is 13 amino acids long. CDR3 bases: TGTGCCAGCTCCCTCAGGGAGTACAATGAGCAGTTCTTC. This translates into CASSLREYNEQFF.

There are a few counts of this clonotype. The chain uses TRBV28 and TRBJ2-2; no clear D. V was pared by 4 bases and J by 2 bases, with 11 bases between. The CDR3 is 15 residues long. Germline V CDR1 and CDR2: MDHEN, SYDVKM. The CDR3 sequence is CASSSIGSNTGELFF. CDR3 nucleotide sequence: TGTGCCAGCAGTTCAATTGGGTCCAACACCGGGGAGCTGTTTTTT.

The chain carries TRBV7-2 and TRBJ1-5; unclear D gene. The CDR3 covers 15 residues. CDR1 is SGHTA, CDR2 FQGNSA, per germline. V was shortened by 5 bases and J by 3 bases, with 14 bases between the two germline ends. The CDR3 region is CASSPGRKLNQPQHF. The CDR3 region has the DNA TGTGCCAGCAGCCCTGGACGGAAACTCAATCAGCCCCAGCATTTT. The whole variable domain, remainder taken from reference TRBV7-2 and TRBJ1-5, is GAGVSQSPSNKVTEKGKDVELRCDPISGHTALYWYRQSLGQGLEFLIYFQGNSAPDKSGLPSDRFSAERTGGSVSTLTIQRTQQEDSAVYLCASSPGRKLNQPQHFGDGTRLSIL.

V and J are TRBV7-8 and TRBJ1-1; D call uncertain. There are 12 residues in the CDR3. Germline CDR1 SGHVS, CDR2 FQNEAQ. V was pared by 5 bases and J by 5 bases, with 9 bases between. The CDR3 bases are TGTGCCAGCAGCCCTGCGGATACTGAAGCTTTCTTT. This codes for CASSPADTEAFF.

This clonotype came up a few times. The genes are TRBV4-1 and TRBJ2-3; TRBD2 agrees at 12 bases. V lost 4 bases, J lost 2 bases, and 7 bases stayed unmatched. Germline assignment: CDR1 MGHRA and CDR2 YSYEKL. The CDR3 is made up of 17 amino acids. CDR3 nucleotide sequence: TGCGCCAGCAGCCTCCGACTAGCGGGGGTTTACACAGATACGCAGTATTTT. This gives the protein CASSLRLAGVYTDTQYF.

This clonotype appeared a few times. The chain is built from TRBV6-4 and TRBJ2-1, with D perhaps being TRBD1 or TRBD2 (5 bases each). V was trimmed by 0 bases and J by 7 bases, leaving 16 bases between them. There are 16 residues in the CDR3. Germline V gene lookup returns CDR1 MRHNA and CDR2 SNTAGT. The CDR3 coding sequence is TGTGCCAGCAGTGACTCCCCTGGGGCGGGCTTTAATGAGCAGTTCTTC. It codes for CASSDSPGAGFNEQFF.

This sequence joins TRBV6-5 and TRBJ2-5; no reliable D call. The germline V gene has CDR1 MNHEY and CDR2 SVGAGI. CDR3 size: 13 residues. With 2 bases removed from V and 2 bases from J, the gap between germline ends came to 6 bases. The CDR3 loop is CASSYGQQETQYF. The DNA of the CDR3 is TGTGCCAGCAGTTACGGGCAGCAAGAGACCCAGTACTTC.

V is TRBV10-3 and J is TRBJ1-2; 8 bases match TRBD1. CDR3 length: 15 amino acids. Trimming took 3 bases from V and 2 from J; bases not matched to a gene: 5. CDR1 and CDR2 from the germline V gene are ENHRY and SYGVKD. The CDR3, as DNA: TGTGCCATCAGTGATTCAGGGGGCTACAACTATGGCTACACCTTC. It is translated as CAISDSGGYNYGYTF.

This sequence joins TRBV12-3 or TRBV12-4 and TRBJ2-3; 8 nucleotides align to TRBD2. V was clipped by 2 bases and J by 3 bases; unmatched bases: 4. The CDR3 is 15 amino acids. CDR3 sequence (DNA): TGTGCCAGCAGTTTAAAAGCGGGAGTGACAGATACGCAGTATTTT. The encoded protein is CASSLKAGVTDTQYF.

V gene TRBV6-5 combines with J gene TRBJ2-1, with 7 nucleotides matching TRBD1. From germline, CDR1 is MNHEY and CDR2 SVGAGI. With 4 bases clipped from V and 2 bases from J, the junction kept 5 bases outside the gene matches. The length of the CDR3 is 15 residues. CDR3 protein: CASSLSGQAYNEQFF. CDR3 DNA: TGTGCCAGCAGTTTATCCGGACAGGCCTACAATGAGCAGTTCTTC.

This clonotype has more than one count but fewer than ten. The J gene is TRBJ2-7, the V gene TRBV7-2; no definite D call. The CDR3 is made up of 13 amino acids. Between the trimmed V and J ends, which lost 3 bases and 5 bases, there was a span of 11 bases. The germline V gene encodes CDR1 SGHTA and CDR2 FQGNSA. CDR3 nucleotides: TGTGCCAGCAGCTTCGTAGGGAAGAACGAGCAGTACTTC. The encoded protein is CASSFVGKNEQYF.

This chain links TRBV28 with TRBJ1-5; no firm D call. The CDR3 is 12 amino acids. The ends were cut back, 3 bases at V and 6 bases at J, with 6 bases in the middle. Germline V gene sequence: CDR1 MDHEN, CDR2 SYDVKM. CDR3 nucleotide sequence: TGTGCCAGCAGTTTGCTTGGTCAGCCCCAGCATTTT. Translation: CASSLLGQPQHF.

This clonotype was detected only a few times. This rearrangement joins TRBV11-2 to TRBJ2-7; D may correspond to TRBD1 or TRBD2 (7 bases each). Trimming took off 3 bases at V and 3 bases at J, with 30 bases between the two ends. The CDR3 sequence is 20 residues long. Germline CDR1 SGHAT, CDR2 FQNNGV. The CDR3 DNA reads as TGTGCCAGCAGCTTCCCCACGGTCCTTAAGACAGGGCGCGGGGGCTACGAGCAGTACTTC. Translation: CASSFPTVLKTGRGGYEQYF. The variable domain in full, with the rest retrieved from reference TRBV11-2 and TRBJ2-7, is EAGVAQSPRYKIIEKRQSVAFWCNPISGHATLYWYQQILGQGPKLLIQFQNNGVVDDSQLPKDRFSAERLKGVDSTLKIQPAKLEDSAVYLCASSFPTVLKTGRGGYEQYFGPGTRLTVT.

The chain couples TRBV7-9 to TRBJ2-5; 9 nucleotides line up with TRBD1. The V and J ends lost 5 bases and 3 bases, in that order; junction bases with no gene match: 7. This CDR3 is 15 amino acids long. The V gene's germline CDR1 is SEHNR and CDR2 FQNEAQ (reference sequence). The DNA for the CDR3 is TGTGCCAGCAGCAACAACCGGGACAGGGAAGAGACCCAGTACTTC. Protein: CASSNNRDREETQYF. The variable domain in full, with the rest retrieved from reference TRBV7-9 and TRBJ2-5, is DTGVSQNPRHKITKRGQNVTFRCDPISEHNRLYWYRQTLGQGPEFLTYFQNEAQLEKSRLLSDRFSAERPKGSFSTLEIQRTEQGDSAMYLCASSNNRDREETQYFGPGTRLLVL.

This clonotype was recorded a few times. V usage is TRBV4-2 and J usage is TRBJ2-7, with TRBD1 as a possible D gene (6 bases). Germline CDR1 is LGHNA and CDR2 is YNFKEQ. The CDR3 covers 14 residues. V lost 0 bases and J 6 bases, leaving 12 bases between the germline ends. CDR3 sequence: CASSQDTGTPEQYF. The CDR3 nucleotides read TGTGCCAGCAGCCAAGATACGGGGACACCCGAGCAGTACTTC.

J is TRBJ2-3 and V is TRBV19, with 9 bases that match TRBD2. Germline loops: CDR1 LNHDA, CDR2 SQIVND (reference sequence). V gave up 9 bases and J gave up 10 bases; unmatched junction bases: 11. The CDR3 has 13 residues. The CDR3 loop is CASGGGGGAPQYF. As DNA, the CDR3 is TGTGCCAGCGGAGGGGGCGGGGGGGCCCCGCAGTATTTT.

The rearrangement links TRBV6-2 or TRBV6-3 to TRBJ2-1, with D unclear. CDR3 length equals 14 residues. Deletions cut 2 bases from V and 1 base from J, with 6 bases between. CDR1 is MNHEY and CDR2 is SVGEGT in the germline V gene. CDR3 in amino acids: CASSYLQSYNEQFF. The CDR3 DNA sequence: TGTGCCAGCAGTTACCTCCAATCCTACAATGAGCAGTTCTTC.

This chain links TRBV7-2 with TRBJ2-1, with 14 bases that match TRBD2. After removal of 5 bases from V and 9 bases from J, the junction contained 6 bases not matched to a gene. Germline-derived CDR1 and CDR2 are SGHTA and FQGNSA. This CDR3 spans 15 amino acids. Here the CDR3 DNA reads TGTGCCAGCAGCCCCGGACTAGCGGGGGGAAGTGAGCAGTTCTTC. Encoded protein: CASSPGLAGGSEQFF. Using reference TRBV7-2 and TRBJ2-1 for the parts outside the CDR3, the full variable domain is GAGVSQSPSNKVTEKGKDVELRCDPISGHTALYWYRQSLGQGLEFLIYFQGNSAPDKSGLPSDRFSAERTGGSVSTLTIQRTQQEDSAVYLCASSPGLAGGSEQFFGPGTRLTVL.

This clonotype was seen at least ten times. The chain carries TRBV7-2 and TRBJ1-1, with TRBD1 as a possible D gene (5 bases). The V gene lost 5 bases and the J gene lost 11 bases, with 15 bases spanning the gap. The CDR3 totals 12 residues. Germline V gives CDR1 SGHTA, CDR2 FQGNSA. CDR3 bases: TGTGCCAGCAGCCCGCGGGACTTGGGGGCTTTCTTT. Translation gives CASSPRDLGAFF. The whole variable domain, remainder taken from reference TRBV7-2 and TRBJ1-1, is GAGVSQSPSNKVTEKGKDVELRCDPISGHTALYWYRQSLGQGLEFLIYFQGNSAPDKSGLPSDRFSAERTGGSVSTLTIQRTQQEDSAVYLCASSPRDLGAFFGQGTRLTVV.

The V and J genes are TRBV14 and TRBJ2-7; 8 bases are a match to TRBD1. The V gene end was trimmed by 2 bases and the J gene end by 4 bases; junction bases not matched to a gene: 7. This CDR3 has 15 amino acids. Germline-derived CDR1 and CDR2 are SGHDN and FVKESK. The CDR3 loop reads CASSQFGTGGYEQYF. In DNA form, the CDR3 reads TGTGCCAGCAGCCAATTCGGGACAGGAGGATACGAGCAGTACTTC. The variable domain in full, completed from reference TRBV14 and TRBJ2-7, reads EAGVTQFPSHSVIEKGQTVTLRCDPISGHDNLYWYRRVMGKEIKFLLHFVKESKQDESGMPNNRFLAERTGGTYSTLKVQPAELEDSGVYFCASSQFGTGGYEQYFGPGTRLTVT.

The chain has TRBV7-2 and TRBJ1-2; 12 nucleotides line up with TRBD1. Losses at the gene ends were 4 bases for V and 7 bases for J; bases not matched to a gene: 7. From germline, CDR1 is SGHTA and CDR2 FQGNSA. This CDR3 spans 15 amino acids. In DNA form, the CDR3 reads TGTGCCAGCAGCTCGCCGGGACAGGGGGCGGTTGGCTACACCTTC. Protein product: CASSSPGQGAVGYTF. The full variable domain, rest sourced from reference TRBV7-2 and TRBJ1-2, is GAGVSQSPSNKVTEKGKDVELRCDPISGHTALYWYRQSLGQGLEFLIYFQGNSAPDKSGLPSDRFSAERTGGSVSTLTIQRTQQEDSAVYLCASSSPGQGAVGYTFGSGTRLTVV.

The chain has TRBV6-2 or TRBV6-3 and TRBJ2-1; no reliable D call. The CDR3 runs 18 residues. V lost 5 bases to trimming and J lost 3 bases, with 23 bases between them. From germline, CDR1 is MNHEY and CDR2 SVGEGT. CDR3 DNA sequence: TGTGCCAGCAGTCCCTCCCCGCTGGCGAGTAGGATCTACAATGAGCAGTTCTTC. It codes for CASSPSPLASRIYNEQFF.

The chain recombines TRBV28 with TRBJ2-7; 8 bases map to TRBD2. The CDR3 has 13 amino acids. The ends lost 6 bases at V and 5 bases at J; junction bases unmatched: 6. The germline CDR1 and CDR2 sequences are MDHEN and SYDVKM. CDR3 amino acids: CASRPGTSNEQYF. Written as DNA, the CDR3 is TGTGCCAGCAGGCCCGGGACTAGTAACGAGCAGTACTTC.

This chain uses TRBV2 with TRBJ1-2; D might be TRBD1 (5 bases). CDR3 length: 14 residues. Trimming pared 2 bases from V and 5 bases from J, leaving 12 bases between. In germline, CDR1 is SNHLY, CDR2 FYNNEI. CDR3 sequence: CASSERAGPYGYTF. CDR3 bases: TGTGCCAGCAGTGAAAGGGCAGGGCCTTATGGCTACACCTTC.

This clonotype was picked up many times. This chain connects TRBV28 to TRBJ1-2; D gene uncertain. V gave up 6 bases and J gave up 8 bases, with 19 bases separating them. CDR3 length: 14 amino acids. The V gene's germline CDR1 is MDHEN and CDR2 SYDVKM. The CDR3 nucleotides read TGTGCCAGCAGGCCCCCAACGGACGTTCTAGGCTACACCTTC. Translated: CASRPPTDVLGYTF.

This clonotype was counted only a few times. The chain is built from TRBV19 and TRBJ1-2, with unresolved D. The CDR3 spans 12 residues. V lost 1 base to trimming and J lost 8 bases, with 8 bases between them. Germline V CDR1 and CDR2: LNHDA, SQIVND (reference sequence). In DNA form, the CDR3 reads TGTGCCAGTAGTATAGGTGGAACCGGCTACACCTTC. It yields the protein CASSIGGTGYTF.

This clonotype was counted a single time. Its ends do not fully match the called genes, so a read error is possible. The gene calls are TRBV9 and TRBJ2-3; D may be TRBD2 (5 bases). Germline CDR1 SGDLS, CDR2 YYNGEE. CDR3 length equals 15 residues. The CDR3 coding sequence is TGTGCCAGTAGCGTTTCAGGTAGCAGCACAGATACGCAGTATTTT. This gives the protein CASSVSGSSTDTQYF.